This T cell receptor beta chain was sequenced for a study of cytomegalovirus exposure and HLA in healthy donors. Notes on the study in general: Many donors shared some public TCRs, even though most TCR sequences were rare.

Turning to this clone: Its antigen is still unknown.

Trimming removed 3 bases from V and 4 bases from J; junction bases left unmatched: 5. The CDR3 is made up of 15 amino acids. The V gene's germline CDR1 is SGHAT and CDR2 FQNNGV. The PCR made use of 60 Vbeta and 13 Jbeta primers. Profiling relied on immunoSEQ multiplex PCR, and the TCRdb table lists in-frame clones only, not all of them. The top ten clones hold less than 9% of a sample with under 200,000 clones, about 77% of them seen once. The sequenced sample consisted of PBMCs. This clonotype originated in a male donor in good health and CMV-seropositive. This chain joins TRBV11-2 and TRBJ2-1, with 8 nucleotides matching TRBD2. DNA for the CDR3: TGTGCCAGCAGCTTGTCGGGGGGGTGGTACAATGAGCAGTTCTTC. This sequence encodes CASSLSGGWYNEQFF.